This T cell receptor (beta chain) was profiled in a study of T cell responses to AZD1222 COVID-19 vaccine. Sequencing used immunoSEQ multiplex PCR; TCRdb keeps in-frame clones, though not all of them. This table holds some 110,000 clones, roughly 89% found once. Source: peripheral blood, taken 28 days after the second AZD1222 dose. The receptor was isolated from an adult who received the AZD1222 COVID-19 vaccine.

The CDR3 protein is CASSLSPGLGSTYNEQFF. CDR3 bases: TGTGCCAGCAGTCTATCCCCCGGACTAGGAAGTACCTACAATGAGCAGTTCTTC. V gene TRBV28 combines with J gene TRBJ2-1, with 7 bases lining up with TRBD2. The length of the CDR3 is 18 residues. Unmatched junction bases numbered 15, after V lost 5 bases and J lost 2 bases. Germline V gene sequence: CDR1 MDHEN, CDR2 SYDVKM.